The clone carrying this T cell receptor (beta chain) occurred a few times. Its antigen is not known. The record originates from a study of post-analysis software for immune sequencing data. Whole-study results and caveats: Four to six TRBV segments (TRBV5-6, TRBV5-1 and TRBV20-1 among them) occurred more frequently in patients than in controls.

Each TCR beta cDNA library carried unique molecular identifiers. TCRdb analysed the PCR reads with MiXCR anew, one entry per CDR3 protein. This table holds 820,000 or so distinct CDR3 sequences, around 50% found once. In germline, CDR1 is SQVTM, CDR2 ANQGSEA. The CDR3 is 14 amino acids. V was clipped by 4 bases and J by 4 bases, with 16 bases between them. Sequenced sample: blood. The TCR comes from a girl aged 10 to 17 with multiple sclerosis. This chain connects TRBV29-1 to TRBJ1-2, with a possible D match to TRBD1 (5 bases). The DNA for the CDR3 is TGCAGCGTTGTCCGCTACCCAGGGCCCTATGGCTACACCTTC. Translating it yields CSVVRYPGPYGYTF. The entire variable domain, with the rest obtained from reference TRBV29-1 and TRBJ1-2, is as follows: SAVISQKPSRDICQRGTSLTIQCQVDSQVTMMFWYRQQPGQSLTLIATANQGSEATYESGFVIDKFPISRPNLTFSTLTVSNMSPEDSSIYLCSVVRYPGPYGYTFGSGTRLTVV.